A single sample gave rise to the 9 T cell receptor beta chains below, sequenced in a study of blood T cell repertoires in COVID-19. Only in-frame clones appear in the TCRdb table, and some are missing; sequencing was by immunoSEQ multiplex PCR. The sample consists of roughly 240,000 clones, 86% of them appearing once. Input material: peripheral blood. These TCRs come from a woman aged 80 or older with COVID-19, enrolled during active disease.

The V call is TRBV7-2, the J call TRBJ2-1; 13 bases are a match to TRBD2. The CDR3 covers 15 residues. V shed 6 bases and J 8 bases; nucleotides not matched to a gene: 7. Germline V gene lookup returns CDR1 SGHTA and CDR2 FQGNSA. The CDR3 DNA follows: TGTGCCAGCAGACTGACTAGCGGGGGGTCATATGAGCAGTTCTTC. This sequence encodes CASRLTSGGSYEQFF.

Of note for this clone: One end of the junction fails to match germline, which may point to a read error. This sequence joins TRBV6-5 and TRBJ1-1, with TRBD1 identical over 7 bases. The germline gives CDR1 MNHEY, CDR2 SVGAGI. CDR3 length equals 11 residues. CDR3 DNA sequence: TGTACCAGCAAGGGGGCAGGCGAAGCTTTCTTT. Its translation is CTSKGAGEAFF.

The genes are TRBV5-4 and TRBJ2-5, with TRBD2 identical over 7 bases. The germline V gene encodes CDR1 SGHNT and CDR2 YYREEE (reference sequence). V dropped 4 bases and J dropped 4; count of bases not matched to a gene: 7. CDR3 size: 14 residues. The CDR3 DNA sequence: TGTGCCAGCAGCCCCCCCCCGGGAGGAGAGACCCAGTACTTC. This sequence encodes CASSPPPGGETQYF. The full variable domain, in which reference TRBV5-4 and TRBJ2-5 provide the parts outside the CDR3, is ETGVTQSPTHLIKTRGQQVTLRCSSQSGHNTVSWYQQALGQGPQFIFQYYREEENGRGNFPPRFSGLQFPNYSSELNVNALELDDSALYLCASSPPPGGETQYFGPGTRLLVL.

The CDR3 DNA follows: TGTGCCAGCAGCGGTACAGGGTTAACTAATGAAAAACTGTTTTTT. Its protein product is CASSGTGLTNEKLFF. The chain combines TRBV9 with TRBJ1-4; tentative D call: TRBD1 (6 bases). Germline V gives CDR1 SGDLS, CDR2 YYNGEE. Trimming shortened V by 3 bases and J by 1 base, and 10 bases separated the two germline ends. The CDR3 loop spans 15 amino acids.

The chain employs TRBV11-3 and TRBJ2-1; TRBD2 aligns across 8 bases. Unmatched junction bases numbered 9, after V lost 5 bases and J lost 0 bases. This CDR3 is built from 17 residues. Germline assignment: CDR1 SGHNT and CDR2 YENEEA. The DNA of the CDR3 is TGTGCCAGCAGCCCCCGGGGCGGGGGGAGCTCCTACAATGAGCAGTTCTTC. The encoded protein is CASSPRGGGSSYNEQFF.

This chain joins TRBV2 and TRBJ1-2, with TRBD1 matching over 10 bases. The trim removed 6 bases at V and 4 bases at J, leaving 11 bases unmatched. The CDR3 runs 16 residues. Germline V CDR1 and CDR2: SNHLY, FYNNEI. The CDR3 DNA sequence: TGTGCCAGCAGGGGACCGGGACAGGGGAGTGCCTATGGCTACACCTTC. It specifies CASRGPGQGSAYGYTF.

This chain joins TRBV5-6 and TRBJ1-5, with D perhaps matching TRBD1 (5 bases). Germline CDR1 and CDR2: SGHDT and YYEEEE. V dropped 5 bases and J dropped 6 bases, with 12 bases sitting between them. The CDR3 runs to 13 residues. CDR3 nucleotide sequence: TGTGCCAGCAGTAATGGGGGGGGTCAGCCCCAGCATTTT. Translation gives CASSNGGGQPQHF.

This clone came up once. Other DNA sequences from this sample encode an identical CDR3 as well. The J gene is TRBJ1-2, the V gene TRBV3-1 (or the pseudogene TRBV3-2); D is undetermined. Between the trimmed V and J ends, which lost 4 bases and 5 bases, there was a span of 8 bases. The germline CDR1 and CDR2 sequences are LGHDT and YNNKEL (reference sequence). CDR3 length: 12 residues. The CDR3 reads CASSPSGYGYTF. The CDR3 DNA reads as TGTGCCAGCAGCCCCTCGGGTTATGGCTACACCTTC.

This chain links TRBV4-2 with TRBJ2-3; a possible D gene is TRBD1 (5 bases). The J call may be wrong; the DNA end is better matched by TRBJ1-5. CDR1 and CDR2 from the germline V gene are LGHNA and YNFKEQ. CDR3 length: 16 residues. The CDR3: CASTEPGLAKTDTQHF. The CDR3 DNA reads TGTGCCAGTACGGAACCGGGACTAGCGAAGACAGATACGCAGCATTTT.